This T cell receptor beta chain was identified during a study of spatial heterogeneity in lung cancer. General study findings and limits: Among blood samples, ubiquitous expanded tumor TCRs appeared more at resection than at follow-up.

A note on this clonotype: The antigen is undetermined.

Single TCR cDNA molecules each had their own unique molecular identifier. TCRdb itself ran the 5' RACE reads through MiXCR, one entry per CDR3 protein. The top ten hold about 41% of the sample, which has just under 95,000 distinct CDR3 sequences, about 12% seen once. Noted time point: sample taken at primary tumor resection. No cells were sorted before sequencing. The whole RNA sequenced was extracted from tumor, nontumor lung or frozen PBMC. The cohort: around 77 early-stage, untreated non-small cell lung cancer patients. The CDR3 is made up of 14 amino acids. Trimming took 8 bases from V and 6 from J, leaving 17 bases between them. Germline-derived CDR1 and CDR2 are MNHEY and SVGEGT.

V gene TRBV6-2 or TRBV6-3 combines with J gene TRBJ2-1; D tentatively fits TRBD1 or TRBD2 (5 bases each). Material: PBMCs, obtained at surgery. This clonotype was sampled from a male donor with early-stage non-small cell lung cancer. The CDR3 bases are TGTGCCAGCGGGACCGGGACCCGCCTCAATGAGCAGTTCTTC. It is translated as CASGTGTRLNEQFF.